This TCR beta chain was recorded in a study of T cell repertoires in cytomegalovirus infection. The V and J ends lost 6 bases and 2 bases respectively, with 14 bases between them. Germline V gene data show CDR1 as LNHDA and CDR2 as SQIVND (reference sequence). This CDR3 has 14 amino acids. MiXCR, applied by TCRdb to the reads, yields one record per CDR3 protein. The table records 740,000 or so distinct CDR3 sequences, roughly a third of them present only once. The clonotype was recovered from a human donor in good health (CMV status not recorded). Some clones in this sample may be carry-over from other donors' samples. This rearrangement joins TRBV19 to TRBJ2-7; TRBD2 is a possible D gene (6 bases). Source material: PBMCs. CDR3 nucleotide sequence: TGTGCCAGTAGGAGAGGCGGGGCTGCCTACGAGCAGTACTTC. Its protein is CASRRGGAAYEQYF. The whole variable domain, filled in from reference TRBV19 and TRBJ2-7, reads DGGITQSPKYLFRKEGQNVTLSCEQNLNHDAMYWYRQDPGQGLRLIYYSQIVNDFQKGDIAEGYSVSREKKESFPLTVTSAQKNPTAFYLCASRRGGAAYEQYFGPGTRLTVT.